This T cell receptor beta chain was identified in a study of monozygotic twins with inflammatory bowel disease. The unique tags termed UMIs, each holding a 6-nucleotide sample barcode, were added by means of template switching. TCRdb derives one entry per CDR3 protein from the 5' RACE reads, leaving out DNA. The sample includes 140,000 to 150,000 distinct CDR3 sequences. The CDR3 extends over 14 amino acids. Germline CDR1 is SGHRS and CDR2 is YFSETQ. J is TRBJ2-1 and V is TRBV5-1; TCRdb reports TRBD2, a call that lacks DNA to check it against. Specimen: blood. The sequence was obtained from a human donor with ulcerative colitis or Crohn's disease, or a healthy co-twin of an affected twin (not recorded which). The CDR3 here is CASRASGGHNEQFF.